These 10 T cell receptor beta chains originate from one sample sequenced in a study of radiotherapy plus CTLA-4 blockade in lung cancer. Profiled with immunoSEQ multiplex PCR; TCRdb holds only in-frame clones, not every one. This sample yields around 110,000 clones, of which 80% to 90% are seen a single time; 6.9% belongs to the top ten. Sequences were derived from peripheral blood, sampled from a patient treated with radiotherapy plus ipilimumab. These receptors came from a human donor with non-small cell lung cancer that progressed on radiotherapy plus ipilimumab.

The chain couples TRBV5-5 to TRBJ1-1; D is undetermined. Trimming shortened V by 2 bases and J by 2 bases, and 10 bases separated the two germline ends. CDR3 length: 14 amino acids. Per the germline V gene, CDR1 is SGHKS and CDR2 is YYEKEE (reference sequence). This chain's CDR3 is CASSFLSRNTEAFF. CDR3 coding DNA: TGTGCCAGCAGCTTTCTCAGCCGTAACACTGAAGCTTTCTTT.

The J gene is TRBJ1-5, the V gene TRBV7-2, with D perhaps matching TRBD1 (5 bases). Germline CDR1 and CDR2: SGHTA and FQGNSA. This CDR3 region has 19 residues. V was clipped by 5 bases and J by 6 bases, with 29 bases between them. CDR3: CASSPPAGGAFIEAQPQHF. CDR3 nucleotide sequence: TGTGCCAGCAGCCCCCCCGCGGGTGGGGCTTTTATTGAGGCTCAGCCCCAGCATTTT.

The chain uses TRBV11-2 and TRBJ2-1; D is undetermined. From germline, CDR1 is SGHAT and CDR2 FQNNGV. The CDR3 contains 16 residues. V lost 3 bases and J 6 bases, leaving 18 bases between the germline ends. The CDR3 is CASSFGPGADSNEQFF. The DNA for the CDR3 is TGTGCCAGCAGCTTTGGGCCCGGAGCCGACTCCAATGAGCAGTTCTTC.

The rearrangement uses TRBV2 and TRBJ1-1, with 9 positions matching TRBD1. J gave up 6 bases and V 5 bases, and 10 bases lay outside the gene matches. This CDR3 contains 15 residues. Germline CDR1 and CDR2: SNHLY and FYNNEI. The CDR3 spells CASSPKDRGFSEAFF. The CDR3 DNA is TGTGCCAGCAGTCCCAAGGACAGGGGATTTTCTGAAGCTTTCTTT.

The rearrangement links TRBV5-6 to TRBJ2-2; 10 bases line up with TRBD1. The CDR3 is 14 residues long. V trimming: 3 bases; J trimming: 5 bases; junction bases outside the gene matches: 1. Germline loops: CDR1 SGHDT, CDR2 YYEEEE. The CDR3 sequence: CASSWGQGTGELFF. CDR3 sequence (DNA): TGTGCCAGCAGCTGGGGACAGGGGACCGGGGAGCTGTTTTTT.

The rearrangement joins TRBV14 to TRBJ1-4; the D is unclear. Trimming pared 2 bases from V and 12 bases from J, leaving 10 bases between. Per the germline V gene, CDR1 is SGHDN and CDR2 is FVKESK. The CDR3 has 12 residues. The CDR3 nucleotides are TGTGCCAGCAGCCAATTTGGACGGGAACTGTTTTTT. Translated: CASSQFGRELFF.

This chain connects TRBV7-8 to TRBJ1-2; a possible D gene is TRBD1 (5 bases). V shed 5 bases and J shed 0 bases, with 10 bases lying between them. Looked up from germline, CDR1 is SGHVS and CDR2 is FQNEAQ. This CDR3 spans 14 amino acids. CDR3 protein: CASSRDQTNYGYTF. In nucleotides, the CDR3 is TGTGCCAGCAGCCGGGACCAGACTAACTATGGCTACACCTTC. Based on the CDR3 plus reference TRBV7-8 and TRBJ1-2, the full variable domain is GAGVSQSPRYKVAKRGQDVALRCDPISGHVSLFWYQQALGQGPEFLTYFQNEAQLDKSGLPSDRFFAERPEGSVSTLKIQRTQQEDSAVYLCASSRDQTNYGYTFGSGTRLTVV.

This sequence joins TRBV10-1 and TRBJ2-3, with D unresolved. The CDR3 contains 15 residues. With 0 bases removed from V and 2 bases from J, the gap between germline ends came to 9 bases. In germline, CDR1 is WNHNN, CDR2 SYGVQD (reference sequence). This chain's CDR3 is CASSESLSPTDTQYF. The CDR3 DNA follows: TGCGCCAGCAGTGAGTCATTGAGCCCCACAGATACGCAGTATTTT.

The chain combines TRBV6-1 with TRBJ1-5, with no clear D. CDR1 and CDR2 from the germline V gene are MNHNS and SASEGT. Between the trimmed V and J ends, which lost 8 bases and 3 bases, there was a span of 11 bases. This CDR3 is built from 13 residues. The CDR3: CASGPNLNQPQHF. CDR3 DNA: TGTGCCAGCGGACCGAACCTCAATCAGCCCCAGCATTTT.

This sequence joins TRBV27 and TRBJ2-1; 7 positions agree with TRBD1. V trimming: 2 bases; J trimming: 0 bases; junction bases outside the gene matches: 4. CDR3 length: 16 amino acids. Germline CDR1 is MNHEY and CDR2 is SMNVEV (reference sequence). The CDR3 DNA is TGTGCCAGCAGTTTAACAGGGGATCTCTCCTACAATGAGCAGTTCTTC. Residues: CASSLTGDLSYNEQFF.